Listed here is a single TCR beta chain. Other DNA sequences from this sample encode an identical CDR3 as well. This record comes from a study of blood T cell repertoires in COVID-19. About the research overall: From T cells, B-cell-depleted T cells, or PBMCs came the material, which was cDNA or gDNA.

Only in-frame clones appear in the TCRdb table, and some are missing; sequencing was by immunoSEQ multiplex PCR. This table has over 200,000 clones, under 85% appearing once. CDR3 length equals 13 residues. Trimming stripped 3 bases from V and 1 base from J, with 5 bases between. Looked up from germline, CDR1 is LNHDA and CDR2 is SQIVND (reference sequence). V usage is TRBV19 and J usage is TRBJ2-3; D call uncertain. This clonotype was sampled from a man aged 60-69 years who had recovered from COVID-19. Source material: PBMCs or T cells enriched from blood (not recorded which). CDR3 region: CASSMSGTDTQYF. Written as DNA, the CDR3 is TGTGCCAGTAGTATGTCTGGCACAGATACGCAGTATTTT.